Below, 30 T cell receptor beta chains from the same sample are listed, as sequenced in a study of shared clonotypes between healthy human individuals. Naive CD8 cells lacked CD45RO and underwent positive selection for CCR7, leaving out terminally differentiated effector memory CD45RA+ cells. Assay used: immunoSEQ multiplex PCR; TCRdb lists only in-frame clones, some missing. The table has approximately 590,000 clones, around 95% seen once. Source material: naive CD8+ T cells sorted from blood. The receptors derive from a young woman in good health.

This sequence joins TRBV19 and TRBJ2-1; 7 bases map to TRBD1. J lost 0 bases, V lost 2 bases, and 7 bases had no gene match. The CDR3 spans 17 residues. CDR1 is LNHDA and CDR2 is SQIVND in the germline V gene (reference sequence). Written as DNA, the CDR3 is TGTGCCAGTAGTATAAACAGGGGCCACTTCTCCTACAATGAGCAGTTCTTC. Its translation: CASSINRGHFSYNEQFF.

The rearrangement joins TRBV28 to TRBJ2-2; possibly TRBD1 for D (5 bases). The germline V gene has CDR1 MDHEN and CDR2 SYDVKM. The CDR3 loop spans 13 amino acids. V lost 6 bases and J 7 bases, leaving 12 bases between the germline ends. The CDR3 region is CASRPKGYGELFF. The CDR3 DNA sequence: TGTGCCAGCAGACCGAAGGGGTACGGGGAGCTGTTTTTT.

This clone has just one count. The J gene is TRBJ1-1, the V gene TRBV28; TRBD1 agrees at 11 bases. Germline CDR1 and CDR2: MDHEN and SYDVKM. The CDR3 sequence is 16 residues long. J gave up 4 bases and V 2 bases, and 6 bases lay outside the gene matches. The CDR3 spells CASSLGQGALSTEAFF. CDR3 sequence (DNA): TGTGCCAGCAGTTTAGGACAGGGGGCTTTGAGCACTGAAGCTTTCTTT.

The chain carries TRBV5-6 and TRBJ1-2, with D perhaps matching TRBD1 (6 bases). Germline loops: CDR1 SGHDT, CDR2 YYEEEE. This CDR3 comprises 14 residues. Trimming cost V 6 bases and J 3 bases, with 15 bases left between them. The CDR3 spells CASTWWGAYYGYTF. The CDR3 DNA reads as TGTGCCAGCACGTGGTGGGGGGCTTACTATGGCTACACCTTC.

The J gene is TRBJ1-1, the V gene TRBV5-1, with TRBD1 matching 7 bases. The junction had 11 bases not matched to a gene; V was cut back by 5 bases and J by 7 bases. Germline loops: CDR1 SGHRS, CDR2 YFSETQ. CDR3 size: 14 residues. The CDR3 region has the DNA TGCGCCAGCAGGGCGGGACAGACTGAGATTGAAGCTTTCTTT. Its translation is CASRAGQTEIEAFF.

This rearrangement joins TRBV13 to TRBJ2-3, with 8 bases matching TRBD2. Germline V lookup: CDR1 PRHDT, CDR2 FYEKMQ (reference sequence). CDR3 length: 15 residues. Trimming cost V 5 bases and J 3 bases; bases outside gene matches: 7. The CDR3: CASSESGSPTDTQYF. CDR3 DNA: TGTGCCAGCAGCGAGAGCGGGAGTCCTACAGATACGCAGTATTTT.

V is TRBV6-5 and J is TRBJ2-2; unclear D gene. The CDR3 is made up of 14 amino acids. Germline V gene lookup returns CDR1 MNHEY and CDR2 SVGAGI. V lost 7 bases and J lost 2, with 11 bases in between. CDR3 amino acids: CASTRTYNTGELFF. As DNA, the CDR3 is TGTGCCAGCACCCGGACCTACAACACCGGGGAGCTGTTTTTT.

CDR3 in amino acids: CASSPGQASYEQYF. DNA of the CDR3: TGTGCCAGTAGCCCGGGACAGGCCTCCTACGAGCAGTACTTC. This sequence joins TRBV19 and TRBJ2-7; 8 bases are shared with TRBD1. The CDR3 spans 14 residues. J was trimmed by 0 bases and V by 6 bases; bases with no gene match: 4. The germline CDR1 and CDR2 sequences are LNHDA and SQIVND (reference sequence).

The V call is TRBV29-1, the J call TRBJ1-1, with D perhaps TRBD1 (5 bases). The length of the CDR3 is 13 residues. V shed 6 bases and J shed 2 bases, with 13 bases lying between them. Germline-derived CDR1 and CDR2 are SQVTM and ANQGSEA. The CDR3 DNA reads TGCAGCGTCTTGACAGTTCTTAACACTGAAGCTTTCTTT. Amino acids: CSVLTVLNTEAFF.

The chain links TRBV6-5 to TRBJ1-1; perhaps TRBD1 as D (6 bases). Trimming left V 6 bases short and J 6 bases short, with 11 bases between. This CDR3 contains 12 residues. The germline CDR1 and CDR2 sequences are MNHEY and SVGAGI. DNA for the CDR3: TGTGCCAGCAGCCAGGGGCCGGCTGAAGCTTTCTTT. As protein: CASSQGPAEAFF.

V gene TRBV19 combines with J gene TRBJ2-1, with a weak D call TRBD2 (5 bases). V dropped 1 base and J dropped 4 bases, with 11 bases sitting between them. Germline V CDR1 and CDR2: LNHDA, SQIVND (reference sequence). The CDR3 has 15 amino acids. CDR3 protein: CASSIVRATYNEQFF. The DNA for the CDR3 is TGTGCCAGTAGTATAGTGCGGGCCACATACAATGAGCAGTTCTTC. Complete variable domain (other parts from reference TRBV19 and TRBJ2-1): DGGITQSPKYLFRKEGQNVTLSCEQNLNHDAMYWYRQDPGQGLRLIYYSQIVNDFQKGDIAEGYSVSREKKESFPLTVTSAQKNPTAFYLCASSIVRATYNEQFFGPGTRLTVL.

This sequence joins TRBV5-1 and TRBJ2-3; D may match TRBD1 or TRBD2 (5 bases each). V lost 4 bases and J 0 bases, leaving 12 bases between the germline ends. CDR1 SGHRS and CDR2 YFSETQ come from the germline V gene. The CDR3 extends over 15 amino acids. The CDR3 nucleotides are TGCGCCAGCAGCGGGACGGATGGTAGCACAGATACGCAGTATTTT. Its protein product is CASSGTDGSTDTQYF.

V is TRBV5-6 and J is TRBJ1-5; 11 bases agree with TRBD1. Trimming took 2 bases from V and 7 from J; bases not matched to a gene: 2. The length of the CDR3 is 14 residues. Germline-derived CDR1 and CDR2 are SGHDT and YYEEEE. The CDR3 loop is CASSFGTGGQPQHF. In DNA form, the CDR3 reads TGTGCCAGCAGCTTTGGGACAGGGGGGCAGCCCCAGCATTTT.

The chain couples TRBV5-1 to TRBJ1-5; D may be TRBD1 (6 bases). Per germline, CDR1 SGHRS and CDR2 YFSETQ. V shed 0 bases and J shed 7 bases, with 17 bases lying between them. The CDR3 is 16 residues long. This CDR3 reads CASSLVDRPLRQPQHF. CDR3 in DNA: TGCGCCAGCAGCTTGGTCGACAGGCCTTTGCGGCAGCCCCAGCATTTT.

V gene TRBV7-9 combines with J gene TRBJ2-5, with 11 bases lining up with TRBD2. Germline V lookup: CDR1 SEHNR, CDR2 FQNEAQ (reference sequence). V lost 11 bases to trimming and J lost 0 bases; unmatched junction nucleotides: 5. The CDR3 covers 14 residues. As DNA, the CDR3 is TGTGCCGGGGATAGCGGGAGGGACCAAGAGACCCAGTACTTC. Protein: CAGDSGRDQETQYF.

The rearrangement joins TRBV2 to TRBJ2-5, with D unresolved. Germline V gene lookup returns CDR1 SNHLY and CDR2 FYNNEI. The CDR3 extends over 12 amino acids. With 6 bases removed from V and 2 bases from J, the gap between germline ends came to 7 bases. The CDR3 nucleotides read TGTGCCAGCAGCACCGCACAAGAGACCCAGTACTTC. Amino acid sequence: CASSTAQETQYF.

This chain uses TRBV5-1 with TRBJ2-3; D is unresolved. V lost 2 bases, J lost 0 bases, and 16 bases lay in between. In germline, CDR1 is SGHRS, CDR2 YFSETQ. The CDR3 is made up of 17 amino acids. CDR3 in amino acids: CASSFSFVTTSTDTQYF. CDR3 DNA sequence: TGCGCCAGCAGCTTTTCGTTCGTCACAACTAGCACAGATACGCAGTATTTT.

The V and J genes are TRBV19 and TRBJ1-5; D not certain. This CDR3 is 14 amino acids long. V was shortened by 5 bases and J by 4 bases, with 12 bases between the two germline ends. Germline V lookup: CDR1 LNHDA, CDR2 SQIVND (reference sequence). CDR3 sequence reads: CASSHGLPNQPQHF. CDR3 DNA sequence: TGTGCCAGTAGTCATGGGTTACCGAATCAGCCCCAGCATTTT.

J is TRBJ2-7 and V is TRBV7-2; D unclear. The length of the CDR3 is 12 residues. V was trimmed by 0 bases and J by 3 bases, leaving 3 bases between them. Germline V gene data show CDR1 as SGHTA and CDR2 as FQGNSA. The CDR3 bases are TGTGCCAGCAGCTTAGCGGACTACGAGCAGTACTTC. This gives the protein CASSLADYEQYF.

The chain employs TRBV7-9 and TRBJ2-7; a weak D match, TRBD2 (6 bases). Trimming took off 7 bases at V and 3 bases at J, with 10 bases between the two ends. CDR1 and CDR2 from the germline V gene are SEHNR and FQNEAQ (reference sequence). CDR3 length: 12 residues. The CDR3 protein is CASTTGGYEQYF. The CDR3 DNA is TGTGCCAGCACTACCGGGGGCTACGAGCAGTACTTC.

The rearrangement links TRBV27 to TRBJ2-5; D may be TRBD1 (5 bases). There are 13 residues in the CDR3. Trimming stripped 4 bases from V and 11 bases from J, with 17 bases between. CDR1 and CDR2 from the germline V gene are MNHEY and SMNVEV (reference sequence). CDR3 DNA sequence: TGTGCCAGCAGTTCCACAGGTTTAGGAGAGCAGTACTTC. Its protein product is CASSSTGLGEQYF.

J is TRBJ1-5 and V is TRBV6-5; D gene uncertain. V was pared by 0 bases and J by 2 bases, with 8 bases between. This CDR3 contains 15 residues. Per the germline V gene, CDR1 is MNHEY and CDR2 is SVGAGI. This CDR3 is CASSYSGGRNQPQHF. The CDR3 DNA sequence: TGTGCCAGCAGTTACTCAGGCGGGCGCAATCAGCCCCAGCATTTT.

The rearrangement joins TRBV19 to TRBJ1-1; D not resolved. Trimming cost V 4 bases and J 1 base, with 16 bases left between them. CDR1 LNHDA and CDR2 SQIVND come from the germline V gene (reference sequence). This CDR3 has 16 residues. CDR3 sequence: CASSSRLLNSNTEAFF. In DNA form, the CDR3 reads TGTGCCAGTAGTAGTCGACTACTGAATTCGAACACTGAAGCTTTCTTT.

The sample holds one count of this clone. The rearrangement links TRBV11-2 to TRBJ2-7; 7 nucleotides agree with TRBD2. The germline gives CDR1 SGHAT, CDR2 FQNNGV. The CDR3 extends over 16 amino acids. Unmatched junction bases numbered 7, after V lost 0 bases and J lost 2 bases. The CDR3 DNA sequence: TGTGCCAGCAGCTTAGATTTGGCTAGCGGAACCTACGAGCAGTACTTC. Translated: CASSLDLASGTYEQYF.

This chain joins TRBV29-1 and TRBJ2-6; no clear D gene. This CDR3 region has 14 residues. V lost 4 bases and J 0 bases, leaving 7 bases between the germline ends. CDR1 and CDR2 (germline): SQVTM, ANQGSEA. The CDR3, as DNA: TGCAGCGTTGTTACGTACTCTGGGGCCAACGTCCTGACTTTC. Encoded protein: CSVVTYSGANVLTF.

This chain uses TRBV4-2 with TRBJ2-5; D is unclear. Matching the DNA end better, TRBJ2-7 makes the J call doubtful. Germline V gene data show CDR1 as LGHNA and CDR2 as YNFKEQ. There are 11 residues in the CDR3. The DNA for the CDR3 is TGTGCCAGCAGCCACACGGACGAGCAGTACTTC. Protein product: CASSHTDEQYF.

As regards this clone: This same CDR3 is encoded by further DNA sequences in the sample. V is TRBV5-4 and J is TRBJ2-1; D is unresolved. Trimming removed 2 bases from V and 5 bases from J, with 8 bases in between. Germline V gene lookup returns CDR1 SGHNT and CDR2 YYREEE (reference sequence). This CDR3 has 13 amino acids. CDR3 residues: CASSLSENNEQFF. The CDR3 nucleotides are TGTGCCAGCAGCTTATCGGAGAACAATGAGCAGTTCTTC.

The rearrangement uses TRBV27 and TRBJ2-5, with 10 bases that match TRBD2. The CDR3 has 15 residues. Germline CDR1 MNHEY, CDR2 SMNVEV (reference sequence). The V and J ends lost 3 bases and 5 bases, in that order; junction bases with no gene match: 6. This CDR3 reads CASSLLAGAVETQYF. The CDR3 nucleotides read TGTGCCAGCAGTTTGCTAGCGGGAGCGGTCGAGACCCAGTACTTC.

This chain links TRBV10-1 with TRBJ2-7; 7 bases line up with TRBD2. This CDR3 contains 14 residues. V shed 4 bases and J 1 base; nucleotides not matched to a gene: 4. From germline, CDR1 is WNHNN and CDR2 SYGVQD (reference sequence). CDR3 residues: CASSGREGSYEQYF. The CDR3 DNA follows: TGCGCCAGCAGTGGGAGGGAGGGATCCTACGAGCAGTACTTC.

The genes are TRBV10-3 and TRBJ2-7, with 9 nucleotides matching TRBD1. The CDR3 has 18 amino acids. The junction had 13 bases not matched to a gene; V was cut back by 4 bases and J by 0 bases. The germline V gene encodes CDR1 ENHRY and CDR2 SYGVKD. The DNA of the CDR3 is TGTGCCATCAGTGGTCACCCGGCCGGGACAGGGAGCTCCTACGAGCAGTACTTC. It is translated as CAISGHPAGTGSSYEQYF.